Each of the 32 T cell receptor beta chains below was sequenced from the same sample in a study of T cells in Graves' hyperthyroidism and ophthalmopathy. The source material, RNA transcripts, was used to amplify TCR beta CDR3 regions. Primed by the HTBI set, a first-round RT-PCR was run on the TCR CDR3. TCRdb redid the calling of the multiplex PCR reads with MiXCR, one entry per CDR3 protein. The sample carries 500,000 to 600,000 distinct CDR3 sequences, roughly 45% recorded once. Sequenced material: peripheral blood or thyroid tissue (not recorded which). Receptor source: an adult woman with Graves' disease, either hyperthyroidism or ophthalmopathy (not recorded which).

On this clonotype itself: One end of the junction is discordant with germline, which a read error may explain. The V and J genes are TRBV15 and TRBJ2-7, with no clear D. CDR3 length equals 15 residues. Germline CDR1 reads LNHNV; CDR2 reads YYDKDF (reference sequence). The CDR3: CAASSPPSGSYEQYF. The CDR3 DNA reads TGTGCCGCCAGCAGCCCCCCTTCGGGTTCCTACGAGCAGTACTTC.

CDR3 DNA: TGTGCCAGCGGCCTAGCGGGAGTCAGAGTAGGGAATGAGCAGTTCTTC. Protein product: CASGLAGVRVGNEQFF. This chain connects TRBV11-1 to TRBJ2-1; 10 positions match TRBD2. CDR3 length equals 16 residues. Germline CDR1 is SGHAT and CDR2 is FQDESV (reference sequence). V trimming: 8 bases; J trimming: 7 bases; junction bases outside the gene matches: 14.

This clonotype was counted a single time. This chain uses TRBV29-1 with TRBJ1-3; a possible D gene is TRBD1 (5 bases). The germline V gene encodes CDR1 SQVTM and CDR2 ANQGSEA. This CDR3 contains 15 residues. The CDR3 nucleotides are TGCCAGCTCACGTCCGGGGCAGGGCCTGGAAACACCATATATTTT. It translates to CQLTSGAGPGNTIYF.

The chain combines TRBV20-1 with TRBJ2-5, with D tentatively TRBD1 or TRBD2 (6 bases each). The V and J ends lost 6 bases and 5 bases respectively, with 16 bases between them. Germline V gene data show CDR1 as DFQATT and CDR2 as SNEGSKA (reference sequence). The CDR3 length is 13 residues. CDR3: CSAKGDSWETQYF. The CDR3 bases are TGCAGTGCAAAGGGGGACTCTTGGGAGACCCAGTACTTC.

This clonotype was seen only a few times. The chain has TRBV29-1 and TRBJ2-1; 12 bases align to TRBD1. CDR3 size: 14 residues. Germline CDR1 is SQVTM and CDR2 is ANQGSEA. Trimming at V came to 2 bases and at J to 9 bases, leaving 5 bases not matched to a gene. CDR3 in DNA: TGCAGCGTTGAACCGGGACAGGGGGCTGCTGAGCAGTTCTTC. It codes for CSVEPGQGAAEQFF.

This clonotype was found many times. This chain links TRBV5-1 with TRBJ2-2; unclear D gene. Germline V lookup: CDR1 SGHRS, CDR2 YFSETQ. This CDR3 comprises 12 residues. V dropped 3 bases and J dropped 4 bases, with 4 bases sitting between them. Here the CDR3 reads CASSSLTGELFF. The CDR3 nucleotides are TGCGCCAGCAGCTCACTCACCGGGGAGCTGTTTTTT.

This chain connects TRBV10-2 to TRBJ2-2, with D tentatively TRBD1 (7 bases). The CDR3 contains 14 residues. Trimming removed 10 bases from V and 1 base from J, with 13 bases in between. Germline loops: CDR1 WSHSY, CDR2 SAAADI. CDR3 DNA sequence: TGCGCCACCCAGGGGGGAGAGAACACCGGGGAGCTGTTTTTT. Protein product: CATQGGENTGELFF.

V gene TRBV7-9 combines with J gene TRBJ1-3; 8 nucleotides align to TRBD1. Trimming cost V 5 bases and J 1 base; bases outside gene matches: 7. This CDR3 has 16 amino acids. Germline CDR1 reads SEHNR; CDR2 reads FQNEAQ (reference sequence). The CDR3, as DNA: TGTGCCAGCAGCGTGGCCGACAGGGGTTCTGGAAACACCATATATTTT. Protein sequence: CASSVADRGSGNTIYF.

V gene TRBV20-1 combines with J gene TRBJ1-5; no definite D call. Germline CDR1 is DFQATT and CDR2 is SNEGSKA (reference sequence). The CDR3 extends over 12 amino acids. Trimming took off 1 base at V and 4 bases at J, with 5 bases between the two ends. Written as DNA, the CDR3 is TGCAGTGCTAGAGTACGAAATCAGCCCCAGCATTTT. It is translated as CSARVRNQPQHF.

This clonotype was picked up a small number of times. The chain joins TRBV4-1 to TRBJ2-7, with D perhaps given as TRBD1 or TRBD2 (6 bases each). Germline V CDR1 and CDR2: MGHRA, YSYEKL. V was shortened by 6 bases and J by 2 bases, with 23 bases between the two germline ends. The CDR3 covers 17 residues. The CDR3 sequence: CASSFKSGGRLAYEQYF. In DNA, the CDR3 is TGCGCCAGCAGTTTCAAATCCGGGGGCCGTCTGGCCTACGAGCAGTACTTC.

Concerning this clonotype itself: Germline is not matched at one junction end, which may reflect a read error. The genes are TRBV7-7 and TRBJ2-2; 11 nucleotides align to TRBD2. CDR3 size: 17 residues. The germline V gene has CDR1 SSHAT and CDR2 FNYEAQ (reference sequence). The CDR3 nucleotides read TGTGCTAGCAGCCGACATAGCGGGAGGGCCAGGGCCGGGGAGCTGTTTTTT. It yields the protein CASSRHSGRARAGELFF. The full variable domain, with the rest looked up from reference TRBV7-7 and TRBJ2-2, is GAGVSQSPRYKVTKRGQDVTLRCDPISSHATLYWYQQALGQGPEFLTYFNYEAQPDKSGLPSDRFSAERPEGSISTLTIQRTEQRDSAMYRCASSRHSGRARAGELFFGEGSRLTVL.

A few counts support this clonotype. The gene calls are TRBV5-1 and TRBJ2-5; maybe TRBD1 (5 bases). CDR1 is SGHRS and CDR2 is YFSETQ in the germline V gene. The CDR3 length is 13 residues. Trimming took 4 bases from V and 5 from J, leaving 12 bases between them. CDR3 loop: CASSEQGYETQYF. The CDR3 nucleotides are TGCGCCAGCAGCGAGCAGGGTTACGAGACCCAGTACTTC.

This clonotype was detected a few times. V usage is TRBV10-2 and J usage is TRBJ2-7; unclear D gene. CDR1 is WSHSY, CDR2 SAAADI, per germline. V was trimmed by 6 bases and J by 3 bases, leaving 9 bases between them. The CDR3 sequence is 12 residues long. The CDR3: CASSASLYEQYF. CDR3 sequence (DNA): TGCGCCAGCAGCGCGTCTCTCTACGAGCAGTACTTC.

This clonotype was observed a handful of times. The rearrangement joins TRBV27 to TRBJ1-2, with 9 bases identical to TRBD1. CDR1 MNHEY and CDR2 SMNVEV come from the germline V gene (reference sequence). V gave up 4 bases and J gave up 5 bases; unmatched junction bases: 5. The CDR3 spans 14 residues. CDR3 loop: CASSSQGAPYGYTF. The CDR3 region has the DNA TGTGCCAGCAGTTCACAGGGGGCGCCGTATGGCTACACCTTC.

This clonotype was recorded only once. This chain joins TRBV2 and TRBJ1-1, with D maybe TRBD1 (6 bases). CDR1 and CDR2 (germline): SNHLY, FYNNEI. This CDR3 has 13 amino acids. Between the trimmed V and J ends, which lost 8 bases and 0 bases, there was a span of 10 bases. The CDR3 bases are TGTGCCAGCGGGGGGCAAATGAACACTGAAGCTTTCTTT. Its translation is CASGGQMNTEAFF.

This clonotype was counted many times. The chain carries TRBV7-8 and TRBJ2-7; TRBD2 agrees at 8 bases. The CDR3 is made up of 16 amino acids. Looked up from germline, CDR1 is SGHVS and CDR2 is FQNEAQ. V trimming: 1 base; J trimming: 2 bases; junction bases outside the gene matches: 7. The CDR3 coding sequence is TGTGCCAGCAGCTTAGAGCAGCCACTAGCGGCCTACGAGCAGTACTTC. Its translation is CASSLEQPLAAYEQYF. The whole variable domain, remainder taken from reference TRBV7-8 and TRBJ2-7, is GAGVSQSPRYKVAKRGQDVALRCDPISGHVSLFWYQQALGQGPEFLTYFQNEAQLDKSGLPSDRFFAERPEGSVSTLKIQRTQQEDSAVYLCASSLEQPLAAYEQYFGPGTRLTVT.

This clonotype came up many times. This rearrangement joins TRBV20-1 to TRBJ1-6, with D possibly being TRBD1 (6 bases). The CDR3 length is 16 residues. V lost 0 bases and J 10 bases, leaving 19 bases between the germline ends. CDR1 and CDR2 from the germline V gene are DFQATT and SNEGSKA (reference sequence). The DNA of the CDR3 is TGCAGTGCTAGAGATAGTCGCACAGGGTTATCGTCACCCCTCCACTTT. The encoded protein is CSARDSRTGLSSPLHF.

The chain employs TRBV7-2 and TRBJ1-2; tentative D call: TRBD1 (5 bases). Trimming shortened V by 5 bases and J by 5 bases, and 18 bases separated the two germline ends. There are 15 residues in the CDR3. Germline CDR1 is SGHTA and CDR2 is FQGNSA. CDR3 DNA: TGTGCCAGCAGCGTAGGCGAGACAGTGGGGTATGGCTACACCTTC. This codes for CASSVGETVGYGYTF. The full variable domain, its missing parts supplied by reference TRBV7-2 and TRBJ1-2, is GAGVSQSPSNKVTEKGKDVELRCDPISGHTALYWYRQSLGQGLEFLIYFQGNSAPDKSGLPSDRFSAERTGGSVSTLTIQRTQQEDSAVYLCASSVGETVGYGYTFGSGTRLTVV.

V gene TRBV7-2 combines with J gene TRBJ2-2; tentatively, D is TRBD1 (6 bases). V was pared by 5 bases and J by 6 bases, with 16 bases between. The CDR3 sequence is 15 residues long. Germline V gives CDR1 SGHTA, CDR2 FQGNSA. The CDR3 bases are TGTGCCAGCAGCGCTCCGGGACAACTCCCCGGGGAGCTGTTTTTT. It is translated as CASSAPGQLPGELFF.

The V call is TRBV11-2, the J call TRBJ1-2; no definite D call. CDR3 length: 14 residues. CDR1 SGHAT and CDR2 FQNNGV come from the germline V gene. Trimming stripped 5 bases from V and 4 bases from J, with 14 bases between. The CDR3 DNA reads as TGTGCCAGCAGCCCCGGCGAGCGATTCTATGGCTACACCTTC. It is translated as CASSPGERFYGYTF.

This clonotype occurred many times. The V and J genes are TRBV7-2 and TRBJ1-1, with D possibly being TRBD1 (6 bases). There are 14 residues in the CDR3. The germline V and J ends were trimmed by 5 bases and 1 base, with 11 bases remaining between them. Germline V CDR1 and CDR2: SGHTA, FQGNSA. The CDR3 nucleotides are TGTGCCAGCAGCAGGTCGACAGGGAACACTGAAGCTTTCTTT. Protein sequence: CASSRSTGNTEAFF.

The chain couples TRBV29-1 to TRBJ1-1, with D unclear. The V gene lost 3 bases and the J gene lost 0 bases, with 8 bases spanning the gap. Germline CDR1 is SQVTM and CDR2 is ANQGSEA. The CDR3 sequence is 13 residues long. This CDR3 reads CSVEGSMNTEAFF. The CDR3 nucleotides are TGCAGCGTTGAGGGGTCCATGAACACTGAAGCTTTCTTT.

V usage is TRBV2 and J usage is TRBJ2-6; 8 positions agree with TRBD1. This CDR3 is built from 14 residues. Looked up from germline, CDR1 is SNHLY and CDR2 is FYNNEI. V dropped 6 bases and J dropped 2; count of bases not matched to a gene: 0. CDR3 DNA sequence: TGTGCCAGCAGGACAGGGGCTGGGGCCAACGTCCTGACTTTC. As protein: CASRTGAGANVLTF.

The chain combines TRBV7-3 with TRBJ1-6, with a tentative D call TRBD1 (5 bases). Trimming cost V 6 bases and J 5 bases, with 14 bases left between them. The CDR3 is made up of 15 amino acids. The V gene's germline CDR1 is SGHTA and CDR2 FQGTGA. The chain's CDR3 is CASSALAGNNSPLHF. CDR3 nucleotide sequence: TGTGCCAGCAGTGCCCTCGCAGGGAATAATTCACCCCTCCACTTT.

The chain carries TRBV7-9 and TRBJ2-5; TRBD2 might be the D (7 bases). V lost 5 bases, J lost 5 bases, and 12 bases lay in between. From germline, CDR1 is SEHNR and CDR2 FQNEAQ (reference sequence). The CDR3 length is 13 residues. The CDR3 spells CASSHRGAETQYF. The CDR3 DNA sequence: TGTGCCAGCAGCCACCGGGGGGCGGAGACCCAGTACTTC.

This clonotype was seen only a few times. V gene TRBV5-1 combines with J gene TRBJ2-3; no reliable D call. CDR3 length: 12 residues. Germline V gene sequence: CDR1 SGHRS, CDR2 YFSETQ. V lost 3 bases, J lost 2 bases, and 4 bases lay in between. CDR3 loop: CASSSPTDTQYF. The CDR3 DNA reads TGCGCCAGCAGCTCCCCCACAGATACGCAGTATTTT.

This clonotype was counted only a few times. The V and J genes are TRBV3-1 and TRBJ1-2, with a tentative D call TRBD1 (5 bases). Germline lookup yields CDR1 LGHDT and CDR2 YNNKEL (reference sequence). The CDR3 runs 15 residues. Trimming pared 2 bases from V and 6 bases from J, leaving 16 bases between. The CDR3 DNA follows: TGTGCCAGCAGCCAATCGGAGGGACGCATTAATGGCTACACCTTC. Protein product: CASSQSEGRINGYTF.

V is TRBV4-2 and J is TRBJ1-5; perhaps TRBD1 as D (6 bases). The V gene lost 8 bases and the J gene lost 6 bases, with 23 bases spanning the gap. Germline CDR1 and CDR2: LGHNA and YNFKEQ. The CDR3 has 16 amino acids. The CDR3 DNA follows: TGTGCCAGCCAATTCGTTTACAGGGAGGTCACTCAGCCCCAGCATTTT. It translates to CASQFVYREVTQPQHF.

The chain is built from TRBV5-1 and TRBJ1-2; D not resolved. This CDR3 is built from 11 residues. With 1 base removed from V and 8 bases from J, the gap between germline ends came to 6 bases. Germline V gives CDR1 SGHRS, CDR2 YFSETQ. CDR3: CASSLIGGYTF. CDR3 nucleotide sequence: TGCGCCAGCAGCTTGATCGGCGGCTACACCTTC.

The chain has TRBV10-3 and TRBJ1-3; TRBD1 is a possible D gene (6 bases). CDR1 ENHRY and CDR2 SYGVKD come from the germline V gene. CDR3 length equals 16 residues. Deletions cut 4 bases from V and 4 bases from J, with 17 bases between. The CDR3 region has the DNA TGTGCCATCAGTGCGGTCGAGGGGGGGTACGGAAACACCATATATTTT. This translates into CAISAVEGGYGNTIYF.

The CDR3 spells CSVTPGTGQNEQFF. CDR3 DNA sequence: TGCAGCGTTACCCCCGGGACAGGGCAAAATGAGCAGTTCTTC. The rearrangement links TRBV29-1 to TRBJ2-1; TRBD1 agrees at 9 bases. The V gene end was trimmed by 5 bases and the J gene end by 7 bases; junction bases not matched to a gene: 9. The CDR3 is 14 amino acids. CDR1 and CDR2 from the germline V gene are SQVTM and ANQGSEA.

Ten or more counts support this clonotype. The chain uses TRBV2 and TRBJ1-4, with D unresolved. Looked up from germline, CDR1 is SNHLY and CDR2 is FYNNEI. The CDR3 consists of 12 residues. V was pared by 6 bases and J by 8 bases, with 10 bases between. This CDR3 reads CASRAQGEKLFF. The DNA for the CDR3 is TGTGCCAGCAGAGCACAAGGGGAAAAACTGTTTTTT.